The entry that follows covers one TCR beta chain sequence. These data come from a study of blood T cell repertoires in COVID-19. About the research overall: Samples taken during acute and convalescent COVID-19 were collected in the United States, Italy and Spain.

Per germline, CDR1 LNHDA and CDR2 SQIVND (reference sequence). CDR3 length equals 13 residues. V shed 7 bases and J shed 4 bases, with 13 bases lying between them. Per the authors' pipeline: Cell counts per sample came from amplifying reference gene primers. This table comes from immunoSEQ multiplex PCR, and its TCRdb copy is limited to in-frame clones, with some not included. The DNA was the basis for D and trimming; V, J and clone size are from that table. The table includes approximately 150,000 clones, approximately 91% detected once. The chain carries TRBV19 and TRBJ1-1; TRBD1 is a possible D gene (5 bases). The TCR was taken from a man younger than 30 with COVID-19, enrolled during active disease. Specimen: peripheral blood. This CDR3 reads CASTSGGATEAFF. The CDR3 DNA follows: TGTGCCAGTACCTCAGGCGGGGCCACTGAAGCTTTCTTT.